This note documents a single T cell receptor (beta chain) sequence. This clone's antigen is unknown. No base-level quality is on record; no much larger clone is a single base apart. Via the germline V gene, CDR1 is MNHEY and CDR2 SVGEGT. Taken from cysteine to phenylalanine, the CDR3 has 16 residues. The only DNA kept is the CDR3, 48 bases in frame from the first base. V loses 5 bases at its end and J loses 0 bases; junction bases beyond the gene matches: 5. This sample was taken from a study of post-analysis software for immune sequencing data (dated by TCRdb to about 2015). Context from the whole study: Disease courses on record covered relapsing-remitting, secondary progressive and progressive-relapsing multiple sclerosis, though some patients had no subtype annotation. The multiple sclerosis patient repertoires were compared with some twelve previously published healthy control repertoires from donors aged about 6 to 26 years. A subset of samples was prepared in parallel using single-end sample barcoding, then pooled and co-amplified after Illumina adapter ligation.

To demonstrate the VDJtools post-analysis software, TCR beta repertoires were profiled from the peripheral blood of some 12 young patients with multiple sclerosis. Multiple sclerosis patients were children and adolescents aged roughly 6 to 17 years. Beyond this particular receptor, the publication reports: Strong co-clustering of samples prepared in the same batch was shown by direct clustering with F measure, prompting a batch-effect correction. The control group was slightly older than the multiple sclerosis patient group. Patients showed significantly higher frequencies than controls for about 5 TRBV segments, among them TRBV5-6, TRBV5-1 and TRBV20-1. Significantly lower normalized Chao1 diversity was found in multiple sclerosis patients than in controls, suggesting substantial peripheral T-cell clonal expansion.

The library was obtained by PCR. The sequencing machine was an Illumina HiSeq 2500. Unique molecular identifiers were incorporated into TCR beta cDNA libraries to reduce PCR and sequencing biases. Every 1 to 10 million input T cells yielded around 500,000 cDNA molecules, meaning each molecule approximated one T cell. The same protocol used for the earlier healthy control dataset was applied to prepare and sequence the patient libraries. Samples belonging to the same batch were prepared together, multiplexed and sequenced on a shared HiSeq lane. The original methods were these. Raw barcoded reads were processed with MIGEC, discarding single-read molecular identifier groups before consensus assembly and CDR3 extraction. Clonotype tables were post-analysed with VDJtools, and diversity was normalized by down-sampling all datasets to the smallest sample size. In repertoire overlap clustering, CDR3 amino acid sequences, but not nucleotide sequences, were matched to correct batch-related cross-sample contamination. Starting from the raw public reads, TCRdb applied fastp trimming at Q25, assembled clones with MiXCR and retained in-frame beta chains. Each entry merges the rows of one CDR3 protein and shows their most common DNA and genes. The V and J calls, along with clone size, are taken from TCRdb and not from the paper's own processing. The sample table lists fewer than 550,000 distinct CDR3 sequences, 34% of them with a count of one. Approximately 6% of the sample rests with the top ten.

The V and J segments used are TRBV6-2 or TRBV6-3 and TRBJ2-3; TRBD2 aligns with 10 central bases. Material: blood. The clonotype comes from a girl under 18 with multiple sclerosis. The DNA is as follows: TGTGCCAGCAGTCAGAATAGCGGGGGGAGCACAGATACGCAGTATTTT. Translated, this gives CASSQNSGGSTDTQYF.